This T cell receptor beta chain was captured in a study of shared clonotypes between healthy human individuals. Overall study context: Per-donor plates numbered three CD4 naive, three CD4 memory, two CD8 naive and one CD8 memory.

Study results and limitations: Shared clonotypes across all four donors exceeded non-shared ones in generation probability.

Note on this clone: What it binds is not known. The same CDR3 also results from other DNA sequences found in this sample.

In replicate PCRs of sorted subsets, 150 to 200 ng DNA, some 28,000 T cell genomes, was used. Profiled with immunoSEQ multiplex PCR; TCRdb holds only in-frame clones, not every one. The sample lists about 2.3 million clones; approximately 95% were seen once. This clonotype was obtained from a man aged 18 to 30 in good health. Some clones in this sample may be carry-over from other donors' samples. The sample consisted of naive CD4+ T cells from PBMCs. Noted subset: CD45RA+ positively selected.

DNA of the CDR3: TGCAGCGCGGACAGGGGGAACACTGAAGCTTTCTTT. Its translation: CSADRGNTEAFF. This chain joins TRBV29-1 and TRBJ1-1, with 9 bases fitting TRBD1. The CDR3 sequence is 12 residues long. The J segment lost 1 base and the V segment lost 7 bases, leaving 1 base of the junction unmatched. Looked up from germline, CDR1 is SQVTM and CDR2 is ANQGSEA.